The next 25 T cell receptor beta chains were all read from a single sample in a study of radiation and T cells in renal cell carcinoma. Indicated time point: baseline pretreatment blood. Treatment specified: 15 Gy SBRT to primary tumor, nephrectomy 4 weeks later. The protocol was immunoSEQ multiplex PCR, while the TCRdb copy is restricted to in-frame clones and leaves out a portion. The sample lists 150,000 or so clones; approximately 90% were seen once. This material consisted of blood, taken from a patient whose treatment included radiotherapy and nephrectomy. Every receptor here comes from a woman between 70 and 85 years old with renal cell carcinoma.

This clone was observed a handful of times. The gene calls are TRBV5-6 and TRBJ1-2; TRBD1 matches 11 bases. The CDR3 runs 16 residues. The germline V gene encodes CDR1 SGHDT and CDR2 YYEEEE. Trimming at V came to 4 bases and at J to 5 bases, leaving 10 bases not matched to a gene. The CDR3 bases are TGTGCCAGCAGCATAGGACAGGGGGCGGGAAAGTATGGCTACACCTTC. Encoded protein: CASSIGQGAGKYGYTF.

This rearrangement joins TRBV18 to TRBJ1-1, with TRBD1 as a possible D gene (6 bases). The CDR3 is 15 amino acids. The V and J ends lost 5 bases and 1 base respectively, with 14 bases between them. The germline V gene has CDR1 KGHSH and CDR2 LQKENI. The DNA of the CDR3 is TGTGCCAGCTCAGAACAGGGCGGTAGGAACACTGAAGCTTTCTTT. Translation gives CASSEQGGRNTEAFF.

This clone was found a few times. The CDR3 region is CAWSVIPVRLFF. CDR3 DNA: TGTGCCTGGAGTGTAATTCCCGTAAGGCTGTTTTTT. The chain uses TRBV30 and TRBJ1-4; D is unresolved. The ends were cut back, 0 bases at V and 14 bases at J, with 13 bases in the middle. CDR1 is GTSNPN and CDR2 is SVGIG in the germline V gene (reference sequence). This CDR3 contains 12 residues.

The rearrangement uses TRBV20-1 and TRBJ2-7; D not certain. Germline V lookup: CDR1 DFQATT, CDR2 SNEGSKA (reference sequence). Trimming left V 1 base short and J 5 bases short, with 6 bases between. The CDR3 spans 11 residues. CDR3 region: CSARVLHEQYF. CDR3 nucleotide sequence: TGCAGTGCTAGAGTACTCCACGAGCAGTACTTC.

This clone was observed a few times. This chain joins TRBV18 and TRBJ1-1; 7 bases are a match to TRBD1. With 4 bases clipped from V and 9 bases from J, the junction kept 5 bases outside the gene matches. The CDR3 loop spans 12 amino acids. The germline V gene has CDR1 KGHSH and CDR2 LQKENI. CDR3 bases: TGTGCCAGCTCACTTACGACAGGGCAAGCTTTCTTT. Its translation: CASSLTTGQAFF.

The chain carries TRBV19 and TRBJ2-7; 9 bases line up with TRBD1. The junction had 6 bases not matched to a gene; V was cut back by 3 bases and J by 3 bases. Per the germline V gene, CDR1 is LNHDA and CDR2 is SQIVND (reference sequence). The CDR3 is made up of 15 amino acids. CDR3 protein: CASSIGDRVDYEQYF. CDR3 in DNA: TGTGCCAGTAGTATTGGGGACAGGGTAGACTACGAGCAGTACTTC.

The rearrangement joins TRBV30 to TRBJ2-7; 8 bases fit TRBD1. The CDR3 is made up of 13 amino acids. J was trimmed by 4 bases and V by 6 bases; bases with no gene match: 8. Looked up from germline, CDR1 is GTSNPN and CDR2 is SVGIG (reference sequence). This CDR3 reads CACRGLGPYEQYF. In DNA, the CDR3 is TGTGCCTGCAGGGGGCTGGGGCCTTACGAGCAGTACTTC.

The V gene is TRBV7-2, the J gene TRBJ2-7; 7 bases agree with TRBD1. Germline CDR1 reads SGHTA; CDR2 reads FQGNSA. The CDR3 runs 13 residues. V lost 7 bases to trimming and J lost 2 bases; unmatched junction nucleotides: 5. CDR3 in DNA: TGTGCCAGCACAGGGACAGCAGCCTACGAGCAGTACTTC. Its protein product is CASTGTAAYEQYF.

The chain links TRBV5-1 to TRBJ1-1; no clear D gene. Germline CDR1 and CDR2: SGHRS and YFSETQ. This CDR3 is built from 13 residues. Trimming took 0 bases from V and 0 from J, leaving 3 bases between them. CDR3: CASSLALNTEAFF. The CDR3, as DNA: TGCGCCAGCAGCTTGGCCTTGAACACTGAAGCTTTCTTT.

In DNA, the CDR3 is TGTGCCAGCTCCACAGGGGGCGCGATGGGGACTGAAGCTTTCTTT. Amino acid sequence: CASSTGGAMGTEAFF. The chain links TRBV18 to TRBJ1-1; TRBD1 aligns across 9 bases. In germline, CDR1 is KGHSH, CDR2 LQKENI. This CDR3 region has 15 residues. V was clipped by 6 bases and J by 5 bases; unmatched bases: 10.

V gene TRBV21-1 combines with J gene TRBJ1-5. TRBV21-1 is reported as a pseudogene. The CDR3 has 14 residues. The CDR3 DNA sequence: TGTGCCAGCAGCAAAGGAGGTTGGACCGGACCCCAGCATTTT. Encoded protein: CASSKGGWTGPQHF.

The chain is built from TRBV4-1 and TRBJ2-7; D is ambiguous. The V end lost 3 bases, the J end lost 3 bases, and 12 bases lay between the germline ends. Germline V gene lookup returns CDR1 MGHRA and CDR2 YSYEKL. The CDR3 is 14 residues long. CDR3 nucleotide sequence: TGCGCCAGCAGCCACGGTTCGGGTGGCTACGAGCAGTACTTC. This translates into CASSHGSGGYEQYF.

The V and J genes are TRBV19 and TRBJ2-1; maybe TRBD2 (7 bases). This CDR3 has 14 residues. CDR1 LNHDA and CDR2 SQIVND come from the germline V gene (reference sequence). Trimming took 3 bases from V and 7 from J, leaving 13 bases between them. The CDR3 DNA reads TGTGCCAGTAGTATTCGGGGGGCATTGAATGAGCAGTTCTTC. The encoded protein is CASSIRGALNEQFF.

The rearrangement uses TRBV10-3 and TRBJ1-3; D ambiguous. V gave up 6 bases and J gave up 0 bases, with 15 bases separating them. This CDR3 is built from 16 residues. In germline, CDR1 is ENHRY, CDR2 SYGVKD. CDR3 DNA sequence: TGTGCCATCAGCGTAACCGCGCCTAGCTCTGGAAACACCATATATTTT. Its protein is CAISVTAPSSGNTIYF.

The rearrangement uses TRBV7-2 and TRBJ1-1; D is ambiguous. The CDR3 is 15 residues long. The germline gives CDR1 SGHTA, CDR2 FQGNSA. Deletions cut 5 bases from V and 4 bases from J, with 17 bases between. The CDR3 nucleotides read TGTGCCAGCAGCGCCTTATGGTCCGTTACCACTGAAGCTTTCTTT. Protein product: CASSALWSVTTEAFF. Combining the CDR3 with reference TRBV7-2 and TRBJ1-1 gives the whole variable domain GAGVSQSPSNKVTEKGKDVELRCDPISGHTALYWYRQSLGQGLEFLIYFQGNSAPDKSGLPSDRFSAERTGGSVSTLTIQRTQQEDSAVYLCASSALWSVTTEAFFGQGTRLTVV.

The chain carries TRBV5-1 and TRBJ1-4; 7 bases line up with TRBD1. Germline values: CDR1 SGHRS, CDR2 YFSETQ. V lost 2 bases to trimming and J lost 2 bases; unmatched junction nucleotides: 6. There are 16 residues in the CDR3. Written as DNA, the CDR3 is TGCGCCAGCAGCTTACAGGGGCCTGGCACTAATGAAAAACTGTTTTTT. Translation gives CASSLQGPGTNEKLFF.

The chain is built from TRBV5-4 and TRBJ2-2, with TRBD1 matching 10 bases. The germline CDR1 and CDR2 sequences are SGHNT and YYREEE (reference sequence). CDR3 length equals 15 residues. With V trimmed by 4 bases and J by 5 bases, 5 bases remained unmatched. The CDR3 region is CASSLGQGFTGELFF. CDR3 in DNA: TGTGCCAGCAGCCTGGGACAGGGGTTTACCGGGGAGCTGTTTTTT.

The genes are TRBV6-1 and TRBJ1-1, with D tentatively TRBD1 (5 bases). V gave up 1 base and J gave up 11 bases, with 14 bases separating them. The CDR3 loop spans 13 amino acids. CDR1 MNHNS and CDR2 SASEGT come from the germline V gene. In nucleotides, the CDR3 is TGTGCCAGCAGTGAAGGGCAGGGAATAGTGGCTTTCTTT. This gives the protein CASSEGQGIVAFF.

This chain joins TRBV28 and TRBJ1-2; weak D call: TRBD1 (6 bases). The CDR3 has 13 residues. The germline V gene encodes CDR1 MDHEN and CDR2 SYDVKM. V lost 8 bases and J 5 bases, leaving 15 bases between the germline ends. In nucleotides, the CDR3 is TGTGCCAGCGGGTACAGGGTGGGGTATGGCTACACCTTC. Translated: CASGYRVGYGYTF.

The J gene is TRBJ2-6, the V gene TRBV5-4; the D gene is possibly TRBD1 (5 bases). V shed 3 bases and J shed 2 bases, with 9 bases lying between them. Germline V gene sequence: CDR1 SGHNT, CDR2 YYREEE (reference sequence). The CDR3 runs to 15 residues. The CDR3 DNA reads as TGTGCCAGCAGCTCAAGGGGCGCTGGGGCCAACGTCCTGACTTTC. It yields the protein CASSSRGAGANVLTF. The whole variable domain, remainder taken from reference TRBV5-4 and TRBJ2-6, is ETGVTQSPTHLIKTRGQQVTLRCSSQSGHNTVSWYQQALGQGPQFIFQYYREEENGRGNFPPRFSGLQFPNYSSELNVNALELDDSALYLCASSSRGAGANVLTFGAGSRLTVL.

The rearrangement uses TRBV6-1 and TRBJ2-2; D call uncertain. CDR3 length: 12 residues. V gave up 6 bases and J gave up 6 bases, with 8 bases separating them. The V gene's germline CDR1 is MNHNS and CDR2 SASEGT. CDR3 in amino acids: CASRDGAGELFF. The CDR3 DNA follows: TGTGCCAGCAGGGACGGCGCCGGGGAGCTGTTTTTT.

The gene calls are TRBV11-1 and TRBJ1-6; D not certain. CDR1 and CDR2 from the germline V gene are SGHAT and FQDESV (reference sequence). The CDR3 spans 13 residues. Trimming took 6 bases from V and 9 from J, leaving 12 bases between them. CDR3 amino acids: CASRSGSGSPLHF. CDR3 nucleotide sequence: TGTGCCAGCAGGTCGGGGTCTGGTTCACCCCTCCACTTT.

The CDR3 here is CASSVVGVAGDRETQYF. The CDR3 nucleotides are TGTGCCAGCAGCGTAGTTGGGGTAGCGGGGGATAGGGAGACCCAGTACTTC. The rearrangement joins TRBV28 to TRBJ2-5; 9 nucleotides align to TRBD2. Germline V gene lookup returns CDR1 MDHEN and CDR2 SYDVKM. This CDR3 region has 17 residues. Losses at the gene ends were 6 bases for V and 5 bases for J; bases not matched to a gene: 16.

This sequence joins TRBV6-1 and TRBJ1-1; D may be TRBD1 (5 bases). Germline CDR1 reads MNHNS; CDR2 reads SASEGT. V was clipped by 3 bases and J by 8 bases, with 13 bases between them. The CDR3 covers 13 residues. CDR3 in DNA: TGTGCCAGCAGTGAGGCGGGTCAGGGAGAAGCTTTCTTT. The encoded protein is CASSEAGQGEAFF.

The chain has TRBV5-4 and TRBJ1-1; TRBD1 is a possible D gene (5 bases). Germline CDR1 SGHNT, CDR2 YYREEE (reference sequence). The CDR3 consists of 17 residues. Trimming took off 0 bases at V and 0 bases at J, with 15 bases between the two ends. CDR3 sequence (DNA): TGTGCCAGCAGCTTGGGCACAGGCCTTCCCATGAACACTGAAGCTTTCTTT. Translation gives CASSLGTGLPMNTEAFF. Using reference TRBV5-4 and TRBJ1-1 for the parts outside the CDR3, the full variable domain is ETGVTQSPTHLIKTRGQQVTLRCSSQSGHNTVSWYQQALGQGPQFIFQYYREEENGRGNFPPRFSGLQFPNYSSELNVNALELDDSALYLCASSLGTGLPMNTEAFFGQGTRLTVV.